The rows below give T cell receptor beta chains drawn from one sample of a study of OX40 agonist ivuxolimab in advanced cancers. The data were produced by immunoSEQ multiplex PCR, yet TCRdb's version contains in-frame clones alone and is incomplete. The repertoire holds about 77,000 clones, 65% to 85% seen once, with over 3.5% in the top ten. The sequencing here drew on CD4+ or CD8+ T cells sorted from blood, taken in a trial of the OX40 agonist ivuxolimab. The receptors derive from an adult with an advanced solid tumor such as melanoma, head and neck, liver or kidney cancer. Each CDR3 is given with its conserved first and last residue. The D gene is left open where the match is weak. Size values are once, few and many counts, or a class for expanded clones, and some rows have none.

J gene: TRBJ2-3
D gene: .
V gene: TRBV11-3
clone size: .
CDR3 DNA: TGTGCCAGCAGTGAGTTAGGGGTCAGCTACGAGACGCAGTATTTT
CDR3 protein: CASSELGVSYETQYF

J gene: TRBJ2-3
D gene: .
V gene: TRBV18
clone size: .
CDR3 DNA: TGTGCCAGCTCACCACCGAGTCCGAATACGCAGTATTTT
CDR3 protein: CASSPPSPNTQYF

J gene: TRBJ1-2
D gene: TRBD1
V gene: TRBV25-1
clone size: .
CDR3 DNA: TGTGCCAGCAGACCCAATTGGGGACAGGGCTATGGCTACACCTTC
CDR3 protein: CASRPNWGQGYGYTF

J gene: TRBJ1-5
D gene: .
V gene: TRBV5-1
clone size: .
CDR3 DNA: TGCGCCAGCAGCCCCGGGACTCAGGATCAGCCCCAGCATTTT
CDR3 protein: CASSPGTQDQPQHF

J gene: TRBJ2-3
D gene: .
V gene: TRBV7-9
clone size: .
CDR3 DNA: TGTGCCAGCGGCGAGGGCCGAGGCACAGATACGCAGTATTTT
CDR3 protein: CASGEGRGTDTQYF

J gene: TRBJ1-6
D gene: .
V gene: TRBV6-6
clone size: .
CDR3 DNA: TGTGCCAGCAGTTACGGGGGGGCGCACTATTCACCCCTCCACTTT
CDR3 protein: CASSYGGAHYSPLHF

J gene: TRBJ2-7
D gene: .
V gene: TRBV28
clone size: .
CDR3 DNA: TGTGCCAGCAGTTTGGGCAATGCCGAGCAGTACTTC
CDR3 protein: CASSLGNAEQYF

J gene: TRBJ1-3
D gene: .
V gene: TRBV7-2
clone size: .
CDR3 DNA: TGTGCCAGCAGCTTAGAGTTGGCAGGGGTCTCTGGAAACACCATATATTTT
CDR3 protein: CASSLELAGVSGNTIYF

J gene: TRBJ2-5
D gene: TRBD2
V gene: TRBV9
clone size: once
CDR3 DNA: TGTGCCAGCGGGCGGCGGGGGGTGGAGACCCAGTACTTC
CDR3 protein: CASGRRGVETQYF

J gene: TRBJ2-2
D gene: TRBD1
V gene: TRBV27
clone size: .
CDR3 DNA: TGTGCCAGCAGAGCGGACAGGTTCAACACCGGGGAGCTGTTTTTT
CDR3 protein: CASRADRFNTGELFF

J gene: TRBJ1-2
D gene: TRBD1
V gene: TRBV4-2
clone size: .
CDR3 DNA: TGTGCCAGCAGCTCGTGGGCGTGGGGACAGGGACATGGCTACACCTTC
CDR3 protein: CASSSWAWGQGHGYTF

J gene: TRBJ2-7
D gene: .
V gene: TRBV19
clone size: .
CDR3 DNA: TGTGCCAGTAGTATAGATACGGGACACCGTTACGAGCAGTACTTC
CDR3 protein: CASSIDTGHRYEQYF

J gene: TRBJ1-2
D gene: .
V gene: TRBV9
clone size: .
CDR3 DNA: TGTGTCAGCTCTCAACGAACGGAAGGCTATGGCTACACCTTC
CDR3 protein: CVSSQRTEGYGYTF

J gene: TRBJ2-5
D gene: TRBD1
V gene: TRBV2
clone size: .
CDR3 DNA: TGTGCCAGCAGTGAAGCAGAAGGGGGCCTCCAAGAGACCCAGTACTTC
CDR3 protein: CASSEAEGGLQETQYF

J gene: TRBJ2-2
D gene: TRBD1
V gene: TRBV19
clone size: .
CDR3 DNA: TGTGCCAGTACCCCGGGACAGGGTTACACCGGGGAGCTGTTTTTT
CDR3 protein: CASTPGQGYTGELFF

J gene: TRBJ1-5
D gene: TRBD1
V gene: TRBV6-5
clone size: .
CDR3 DNA: TGTGCCGGGGCAGGGGGCCCCTATAGCAATCAGCCCCAGCATTTT
CDR3 protein: CAGAGGPYSNQPQHF

J gene: TRBJ2-1
D gene: TRBD2
V gene: TRBV18
clone size: .
CDR3 DNA: TGTGCCAGCGCCGGGACTAGCGGCTACAATGAGCAGTTCTTC
CDR3 protein: CASAGTSGYNEQFF

J gene: TRBJ2-2
D gene: TRBD2
V gene: TRBV5-4
clone size: .
CDR3 DNA: TGTGCCAGCAGCTTGGGACTAGCGGCGAACACCGGGGAGCTGTTTTTT
CDR3 protein: CASSLGLAANTGELFF

J gene: TRBJ2-1
D gene: .
V gene: TRBV2
clone size: once
CDR3 DNA: TGTGCCAGCAGTGACAGGGACTCTTACAATGAGCAGTTCTTC
CDR3 protein: CASSDRDSYNEQFF

J gene: TRBJ2-3
D gene: .
V gene: TRBV4-1
clone size: .
CDR3 DNA: TGCGCCAGCAGCCAAAGTCGAGGCGGGGCGGGCACAGATACGCAGTATTTT
CDR3 protein: CASSQSRGGAGTDTQYF

J gene: TRBJ2-6
D gene: TRBD1
V gene: TRBV18
clone size: .
CDR3 DNA: TGTGCCAGCTCACCAGGGACAGGGAATGCTGGGGCCAACGTCCTGACTTTC
CDR3 protein: CASSPGTGNAGANVLTF

J gene: TRBJ2-3
D gene: TRBD2
V gene: TRBV7-2
clone size: few
CDR3 DNA: TGTGCCAGCAGCTTAGCGGGGACTAGCGGCACAGATACGCAGTATTTT
CDR3 protein: CASSLAGTSGTDTQYF

J gene: TRBJ1-2
D gene: TRBD1
V gene: TRBV5-8
clone size: once
CDR3 DNA: TGTGCCAGCAGCCGAGGGACAGCTGATGGAGCTAACTATGGCTACACCTTC
CDR3 protein: CASSRGTADGANYGYTF

J gene: TRBJ2-3
D gene: TRBD2
V gene: TRBV6-6
clone size: .
CDR3 DNA: TGTGCCAGCAGATCGCTAGCGGGGGGACTCACAGATACGCAGTATTTT
CDR3 protein: CASRSLAGGLTDTQYF

J gene: TRBJ1-5
D gene: .
V gene: TRBV15
clone size: .
CDR3 DNA: TGTGCCACCAGCAGAGATCGGGGGCTCTATAACAATCAGCCCCAGCATTTT
CDR3 protein: CATSRDRGLYNNQPQHF

J gene: TRBJ2-5
D gene: .
V gene: TRBV2
clone size: few
CDR3 DNA: TGTGCCAGCAGTCCCTCGACGGGGTACCAAGAGACCCAGTACTTC
CDR3 protein: CASSPSTGYQETQYF

J gene: TRBJ2-7
D gene: TRBD2
V gene: TRBV5-4
clone size: many
CDR3 DNA: TGTGCCAGCAGCCAAACTAGCGGTGAGCAGTACTTC
CDR3 protein: CASSQTSGEQYF

J gene: TRBJ1-4
D gene: TRBD1
V gene: TRBV7-9
clone size: .
CDR3 DNA: TGTGCCAGCAGCTTAGGCAGGGGGGATGAAAAACTGTTTTTT
CDR3 protein: CASSLGRGDEKLFF

J gene: TRBJ2-1
D gene: .
V gene: TRBV7-9
clone size: .
CDR3 DNA: TGTGCCAGCAGCTTAGCAGGGGAGCAGTTCTTC
CDR3 protein: CASSLAGEQFF

J gene: TRBJ2-7
D gene: .
V gene: TRBV7-2
clone size: .
CDR3 DNA: TGTGCCAGCAGCTTAGGAGGCAGGCAGGGCGAGCAGTACTTC
CDR3 protein: CASSLGGRQGEQYF

J gene: TRBJ1-1
D gene: .
V gene: TRBV6-5
clone size: .
CDR3 DNA: TGTGCCAGCAGTGAGGACAAACTTATTCGAGCTTTCTTT
CDR3 protein: CASSEDKLIRAFF

J gene: TRBJ2-5
D gene: .
V gene: TRBV5-4
clone size: .
CDR3 DNA: TGTGCCAGCAGCTTACTAGGGTGGGGGAGCCAAGAGACCCAGTACTTC
CDR3 protein: CASSLLGWGSQETQYF

J gene: TRBJ2-6
D gene: .
V gene: TRBV7-2
clone size: .
CDR3 DNA: TGTGCCAGCAGCTCTCCAGGGCCCAGGGCCAACGTCCTGACTTTC
CDR3 protein: CASSSPGPRANVLTF

J gene: TRBJ1-2
D gene: .
V gene: TRBV5-4
clone size: .
CDR3 DNA: TGTGCCAGCAGCTTGGAATACTATGGCTACACCTTC
CDR3 protein: CASSLEYYGYTF

J gene: TRBJ2-7
D gene: .
V gene: TRBV19
clone size: .
CDR3 DNA: TGTGCCAGTAGTATCAAGGGGGCCTACGAGCAGTACTTC
CDR3 protein: CASSIKGAYEQYF

J gene: TRBJ2-7
D gene: TRBD2
V gene: TRBV19
clone size: .
CDR3 DNA: TGTGCAGTGGGCAGCGGGGGCTACGAGCAGTACTTC
CDR3 protein: CAVGSGGYEQYF

J gene: TRBJ2-1
D gene: .
V gene: TRBV11-2
clone size: .
CDR3 DNA: TGTGCCAGCAGCTTAATCGACTTTAACAATGAGCAGTTCTTC
CDR3 protein: CASSLIDFNNEQFF

J gene: TRBJ1-3
D gene: .
V gene: TRBV2
clone size: .
CDR3 DNA: TGTGCCAGCGGGGACCGAGCTGGAAACACCATATATTTT
CDR3 protein: CASGDRAGNTIYF

J gene: TRBJ1-3
D gene: TRBD1
V gene: TRBV6-5
clone size: .
CDR3 DNA: TGTGCCAGCAGACGACAGGGGTCAGGAAACACCATATATTTT
CDR3 protein: CASRRQGSGNTIYF

J gene: TRBJ2-3
D gene: TRBD2
V gene: TRBV27
clone size: .
CDR3 DNA: TGTGCCAGCAGTTTAGCTAGCGGGAGGGTATGGAGAACAGATACGCAGTATTTT
CDR3 protein: CASSLASGRVWRTDTQYF

J gene: TRBJ1-1
D gene: .
V gene: TRBV6-6
clone size: .
CDR3 DNA: TGTGCCAGCAGCACGACAGCAACTGAAGCTTTCTTT
CDR3 protein: CASSTTATEAFF

J gene: TRBJ1-3
D gene: .
V gene: TRBV5-1
clone size: .
CDR3 DNA: TGCGCCAGCAGCTTGGGGACAGCGAACTCTGGAAACACCATATATTTT
CDR3 protein: CASSLGTANSGNTIYF

J gene: TRBJ2-7
D gene: .
V gene: TRBV7-2
clone size: .
CDR3 DNA: TGTGCCAGCAGCCTCCGACCTGCAATTGACTACGAGCAGTACTTC
CDR3 protein: CASSLRPAIDYEQYF

J gene: TRBJ1-2
D gene: .
V gene: TRBV6-1
clone size: .
CDR3 DNA: TGTGCCAGCAGTGAAAGTCTCGGCTACTATGGCTACACCTTC
CDR3 protein: CASSESLGYYGYTF

J gene: TRBJ1-1
D gene: .
V gene: TRBV7-9
clone size: .
CDR3 DNA: TGTGCCAGCAGCTTATTCGAGGACATTGAAGCTTTCTTT
CDR3 protein: CASSLFEDIEAFF

J gene: TRBJ1-1
D gene: .
V gene: TRBV18
clone size: .
CDR3 DNA: TGTGCCAGCTCACCGCGGGGGGGGCTCGCACCCAACACTGAAGCTTTCTTT
CDR3 protein: CASSPRGGLAPNTEAFF

J gene: TRBJ2-1
D gene: TRBD2
V gene: TRBV6-4
clone size: few
CDR3 DNA: TGTGCCAGCAGTGACGGGACTAGCGGGTACAATGAGCAGTTCTTC
CDR3 protein: CASSDGTSGYNEQFF

J gene: TRBJ2-3
D gene: TRBD1
V gene: TRBV15
clone size: .
CDR3 DNA: TGTGCCACCAGCAGAGAGCGGACCAGGGGGCTAAGCACAGATACGCAGTATTTT
CDR3 protein: CATSRERTRGLSTDTQYF

J gene: TRBJ1-5
D gene: .
V gene: TRBV6-5
clone size: .
CDR3 DNA: TGTGCCAGCAGAAAGACAGGAGTGAATCAGCCCCAGCATTTT
CDR3 protein: CASRKTGVNQPQHF

J gene: TRBJ2-5
D gene: .
V gene: TRBV4-3
clone size: .
CDR3 DNA: TGCGCCAGCAGCCAATCCTGGCCCCAAGAGACCCAGTACTTC
CDR3 protein: CASSQSWPQETQYF

J gene: TRBJ1-3
D gene: .
V gene: TRBV19
clone size: .
CDR3 DNA: TGTGCCAGTAGTGGGCTTTGGCGGGACTCTGGAAACACCATATATTTT
CDR3 protein: CASSGLWRDSGNTIYF